Reported below is one TCR beta chain. Antigen unknown. The data derive from a study of CD8+CD57+ T cells in acquired aplastic anemia. Study outcomes and limitations: Around 29 shared CD8+ CDR3s appeared highly expressed within patients' immunodominant clones.

Investigators profiled TCR beta VDJ and CDR3 from genomic DNA template. From the reads, TCRdb called clonotypes with MiXCR, one entry per CDR3 protein. The data hold 100,000 to 150,000 distinct CDR3 sequences, with 41% observed a single time. Germline V lookup: CDR1 LNHDA, CDR2 SQIVND (reference sequence). The CDR3 sequence is 13 residues long. V dropped 1 base and J dropped 5 bases, with 3 bases sitting between them. The rearrangement uses TRBV19 and TRBJ1-6, with unresolved D. The clonotype was recovered from a human donor in good health, serving as a control. Source material: sorted CD4+, CD8+, or CD8+CD57+ T cells (not recorded which) from PBMCs. CDR3 protein: CASSIVHNSPLHF. CDR3 sequence (DNA): TGTGCCAGTAGTATAGTGCATAATTCACCCCTCCACTTT.